The present T cell receptor beta chain was sequenced within a study of T cell repertoires in cytomegalovirus infection. Study context: In public TCR beta signatures, there were indications of both CMV infection and matching HLA type.

General study points: Ex vivo responses were dominated by HLA-C-restricted CMV-specific TCR beta clonotypes. Carriers of CMV and the relevant HLA type were discriminated by public TCR beta frequency.

Trimming at V came to 5 bases and at J to 5 bases, leaving 6 bases not matched to a gene. Germline V CDR1 and CDR2: LNHNV, YYDKDF (reference sequence). The length of the CDR3 is 14 residues. From the reads, TCRdb called clonotypes with MiXCR, one entry per CDR3 protein. The sample includes more than 400,000 distinct CDR3 sequences, 26% seen only once; the top ten take around 13%. This clonotype has a handful of counts. The antigen remains undetermined. This clonotype was obtained from a human donor in good health (CMV status not recorded). Some clones in this sample may be carry-over from other donors' samples. Sample: PBMCs. The V and J genes are TRBV15 and TRBJ1-2; TRBD1 matches 9 bases. CDR3 nucleotide sequence: TGTGCCACCAGCCCGCTGGACAGGGGATATGGCTACACCTTC. Translating it yields CATSPLDRGYGYTF.